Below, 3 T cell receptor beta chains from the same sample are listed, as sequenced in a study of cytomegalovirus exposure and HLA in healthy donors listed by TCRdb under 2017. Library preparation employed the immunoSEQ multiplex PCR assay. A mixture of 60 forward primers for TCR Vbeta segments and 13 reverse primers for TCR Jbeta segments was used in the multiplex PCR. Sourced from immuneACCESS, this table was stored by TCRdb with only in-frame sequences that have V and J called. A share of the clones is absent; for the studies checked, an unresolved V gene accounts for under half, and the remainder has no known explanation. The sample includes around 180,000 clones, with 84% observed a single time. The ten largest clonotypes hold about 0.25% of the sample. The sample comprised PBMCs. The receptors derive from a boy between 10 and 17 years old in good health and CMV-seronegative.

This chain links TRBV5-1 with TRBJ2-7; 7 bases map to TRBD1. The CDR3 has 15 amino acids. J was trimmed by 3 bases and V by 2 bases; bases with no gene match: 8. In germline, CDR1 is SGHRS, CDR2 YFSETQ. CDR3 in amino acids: CASSLDTGERYEQYF. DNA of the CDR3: TGCGCCAGCAGCTTAGATACAGGGGAACGCTACGAGCAGTACTTC.

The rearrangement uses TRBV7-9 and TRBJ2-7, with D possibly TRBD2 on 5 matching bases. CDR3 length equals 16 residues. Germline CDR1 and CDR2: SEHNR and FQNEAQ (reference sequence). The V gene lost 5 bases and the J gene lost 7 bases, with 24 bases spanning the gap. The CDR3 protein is CASSGKSGSSLGEQYF. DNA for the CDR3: TGTGCCAGCAGCGGGAAGAGCGGCAGTAGCCTCGGTGAGCAGTACTTC.

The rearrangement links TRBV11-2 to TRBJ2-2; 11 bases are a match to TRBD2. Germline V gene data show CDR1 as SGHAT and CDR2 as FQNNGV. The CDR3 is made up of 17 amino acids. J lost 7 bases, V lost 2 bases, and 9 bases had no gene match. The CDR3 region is CASSLWGLAGGNGELFF. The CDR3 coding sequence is TGTGCCAGCAGCTTATGGGGGCTAGCGGGAGGCAACGGGGAGCTGTTTTTT.